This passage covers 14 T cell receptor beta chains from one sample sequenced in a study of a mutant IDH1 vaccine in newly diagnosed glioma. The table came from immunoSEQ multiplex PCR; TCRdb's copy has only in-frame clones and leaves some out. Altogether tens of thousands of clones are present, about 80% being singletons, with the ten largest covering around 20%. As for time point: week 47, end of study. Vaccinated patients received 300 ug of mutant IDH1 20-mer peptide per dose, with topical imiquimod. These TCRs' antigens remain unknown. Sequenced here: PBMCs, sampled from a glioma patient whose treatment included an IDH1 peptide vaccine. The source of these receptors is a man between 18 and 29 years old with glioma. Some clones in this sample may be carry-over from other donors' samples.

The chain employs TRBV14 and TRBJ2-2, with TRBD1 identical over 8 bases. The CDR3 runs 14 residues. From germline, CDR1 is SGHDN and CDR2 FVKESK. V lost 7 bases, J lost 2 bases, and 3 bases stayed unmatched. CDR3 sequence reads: CASTDRGNTGELFF. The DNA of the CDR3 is TGTGCCAGCACCGACAGGGGAAACACCGGGGAGCTGTTTTTT.

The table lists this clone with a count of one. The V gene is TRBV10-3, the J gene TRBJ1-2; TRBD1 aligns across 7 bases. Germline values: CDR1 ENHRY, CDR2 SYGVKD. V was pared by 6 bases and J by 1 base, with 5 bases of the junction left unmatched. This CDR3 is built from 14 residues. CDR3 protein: CAIRGGLYNYGYTF. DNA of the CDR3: TGTGCCATCAGAGGGGGCCTTTATAACTATGGCTACACCTTC.

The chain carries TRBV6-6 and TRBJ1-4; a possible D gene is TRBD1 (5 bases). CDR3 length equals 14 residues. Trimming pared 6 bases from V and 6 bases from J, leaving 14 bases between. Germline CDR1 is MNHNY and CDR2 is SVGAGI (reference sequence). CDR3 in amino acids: CASRLAGGDEKLFF. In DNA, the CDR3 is TGTGCCAGCAGACTAGCCGGGGGGGATGAAAAACTGTTTTTT.

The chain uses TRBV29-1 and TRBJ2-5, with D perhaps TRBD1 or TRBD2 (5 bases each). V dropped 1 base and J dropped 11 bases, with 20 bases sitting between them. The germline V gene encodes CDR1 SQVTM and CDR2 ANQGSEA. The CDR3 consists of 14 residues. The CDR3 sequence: CSVEVGDLGYGQYF. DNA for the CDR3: TGCAGCGTTGAAGTAGGGGACCTGGGATACGGGCAGTACTTC.

Written as DNA, the CDR3 is TGTGCCAGCAGTTACCACGGGACAGAGAGTAACTATGGCTACACCTTC. Its translation is CASSYHGTESNYGYTF. This chain links TRBV6-5 with TRBJ1-2; 7 bases fit TRBD1. The CDR3 totals 16 residues. J gave up 1 base and V 2 bases, and 7 bases lay outside the gene matches. Germline CDR1 MNHEY, CDR2 SVGAGI.

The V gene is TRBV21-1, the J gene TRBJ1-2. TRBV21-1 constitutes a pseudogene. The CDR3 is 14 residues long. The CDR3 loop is CASSRLGRGGGYTF. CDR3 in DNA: TGTGCCAGCAGCCGGTTGGGGCGGGGAGGAGGCTACACCTTC.

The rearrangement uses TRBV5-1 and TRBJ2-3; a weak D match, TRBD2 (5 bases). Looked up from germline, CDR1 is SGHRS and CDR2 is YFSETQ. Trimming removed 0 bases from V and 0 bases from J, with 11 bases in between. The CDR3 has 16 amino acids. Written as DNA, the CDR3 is TGCGCCAGCAGCTTGGTGCGTGGACTGAGCACAGATACGCAGTATTTT. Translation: CASSLVRGLSTDTQYF.

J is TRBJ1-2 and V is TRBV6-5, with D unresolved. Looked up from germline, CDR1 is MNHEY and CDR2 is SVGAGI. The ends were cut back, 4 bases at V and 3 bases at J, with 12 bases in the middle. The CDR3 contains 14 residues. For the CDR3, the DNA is TGTGCCAGCAGTTCCGGATGGGAGGACTATGGCTACACCTTC. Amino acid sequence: CASSSGWEDYGYTF.

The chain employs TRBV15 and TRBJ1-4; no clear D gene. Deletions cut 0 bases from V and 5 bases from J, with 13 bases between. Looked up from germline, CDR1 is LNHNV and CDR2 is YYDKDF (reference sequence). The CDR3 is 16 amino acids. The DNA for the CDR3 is TGTGCCACCAGCAGAGATCCCTCCGGAATAAATGAAAAACTGTTTTTT. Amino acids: CATSRDPSGINEKLFF.

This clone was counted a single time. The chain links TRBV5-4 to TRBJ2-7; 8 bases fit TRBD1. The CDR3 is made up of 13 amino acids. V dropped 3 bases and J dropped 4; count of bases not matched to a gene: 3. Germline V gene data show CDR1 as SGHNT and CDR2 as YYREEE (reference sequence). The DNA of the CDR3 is TGTGCCAGCAGCTCGGACAGGGATTACGAGCAGTACTTC. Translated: CASSSDRDYEQYF.

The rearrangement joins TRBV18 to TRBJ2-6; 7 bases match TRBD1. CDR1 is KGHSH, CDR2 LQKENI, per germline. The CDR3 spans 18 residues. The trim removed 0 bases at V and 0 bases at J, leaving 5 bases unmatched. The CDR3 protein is CASSPPGQSFSGANVLTF. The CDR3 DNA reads TGTGCCAGCTCACCACCGGGACAGTCCTTCTCTGGGGCCAACGTCCTGACTTTC.

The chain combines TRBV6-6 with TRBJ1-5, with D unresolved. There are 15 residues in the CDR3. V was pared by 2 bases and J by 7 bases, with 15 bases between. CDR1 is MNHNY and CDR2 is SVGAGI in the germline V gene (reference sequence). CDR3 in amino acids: CASSYREGWSQPQHF. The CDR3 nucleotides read TGTGCCAGCAGTTACCGAGAAGGGTGGAGCCAGCCCCAGCATTTT.

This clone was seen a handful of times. The CDR3 DNA is TGTGCCAGCATAGGGGACAGGATCACCGGGGAGCTGTTTTTT. Its translation: CASIGDRITGELFF. The J gene is TRBJ2-2, the V gene TRBV27, with 8 bases that match TRBD1. The CDR3 has 14 residues. With 7 bases clipped from V and 4 bases from J, the junction kept 5 bases outside the gene matches. Looked up from germline, CDR1 is MNHEY and CDR2 is SMNVEV (reference sequence).

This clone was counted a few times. CDR3 sequence (DNA): TGTGCCAGCAGCTTGATATCAGGGGTCGTCACTGAAGCTTTCTTT. Translation: CASSLISGVVTEAFF. V and J are TRBV5-6 and TRBJ1-1; D may be TRBD1 (6 bases). This CDR3 spans 15 amino acids. The V and J ends lost 1 base and 4 bases respectively, with 14 bases between them. Per the germline V gene, CDR1 is SGHDT and CDR2 is YYEEEE.